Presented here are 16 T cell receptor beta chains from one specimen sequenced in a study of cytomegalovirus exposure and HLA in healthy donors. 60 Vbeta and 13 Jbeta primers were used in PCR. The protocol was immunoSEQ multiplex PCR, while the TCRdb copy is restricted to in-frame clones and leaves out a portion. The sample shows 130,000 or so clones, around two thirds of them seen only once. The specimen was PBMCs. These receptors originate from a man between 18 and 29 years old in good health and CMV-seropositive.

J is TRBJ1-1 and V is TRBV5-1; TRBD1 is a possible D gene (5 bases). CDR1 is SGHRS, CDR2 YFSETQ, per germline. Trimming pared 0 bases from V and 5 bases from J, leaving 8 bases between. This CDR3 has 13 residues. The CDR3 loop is CASSLDRQTEAFF. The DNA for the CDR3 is TGCGCCAGCAGCTTGGATCGACAGACTGAAGCTTTCTTT.

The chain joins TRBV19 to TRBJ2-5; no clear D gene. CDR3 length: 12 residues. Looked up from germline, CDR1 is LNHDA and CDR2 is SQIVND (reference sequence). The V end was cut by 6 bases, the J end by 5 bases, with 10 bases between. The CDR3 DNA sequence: TGTGCCAGTAGCCTCCTCCAGGAGACCCAGTACTTC. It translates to CASSLLQETQYF. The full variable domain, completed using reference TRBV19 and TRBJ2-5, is DGGITQSPKYLFRKEGQNVTLSCEQNLNHDAMYWYRQDPGQGLRLIYYSQIVNDFQKGDIAEGYSVSREKKESFPLTVTSAQKNPTAFYLCASSLLQETQYFGPGTRLLVL.

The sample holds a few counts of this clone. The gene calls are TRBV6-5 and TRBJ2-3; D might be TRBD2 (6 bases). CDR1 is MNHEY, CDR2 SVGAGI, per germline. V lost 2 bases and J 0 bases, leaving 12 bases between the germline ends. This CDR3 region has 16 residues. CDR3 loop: CASSYLRGTSTDTQYF. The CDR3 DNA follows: TGTGCCAGCAGTTACCTCCGGGGGACTAGCACAGATACGCAGTATTTT.

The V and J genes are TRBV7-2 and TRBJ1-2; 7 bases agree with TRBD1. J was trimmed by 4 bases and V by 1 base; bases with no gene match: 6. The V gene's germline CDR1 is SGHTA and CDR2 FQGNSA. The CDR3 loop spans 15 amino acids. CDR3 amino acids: CASSLEIYRGYGYTF. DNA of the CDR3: TGTGCCAGCAGCTTAGAGATCTACAGGGGCTATGGCTACACCTTC.

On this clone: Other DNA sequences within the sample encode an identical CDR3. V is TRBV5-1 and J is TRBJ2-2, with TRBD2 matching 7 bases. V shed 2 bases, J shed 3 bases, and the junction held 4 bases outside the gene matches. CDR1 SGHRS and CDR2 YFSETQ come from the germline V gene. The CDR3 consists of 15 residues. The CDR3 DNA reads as TGCGCCAGCAGCTTACCTAGCGGAGACACCGGGGAGCTGTTTTTT. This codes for CASSLPSGDTGELFF.

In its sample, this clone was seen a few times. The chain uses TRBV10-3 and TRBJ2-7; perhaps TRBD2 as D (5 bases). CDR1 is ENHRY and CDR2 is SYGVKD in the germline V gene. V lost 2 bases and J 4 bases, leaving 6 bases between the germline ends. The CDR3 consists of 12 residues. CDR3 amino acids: CAISEGGYEQYF. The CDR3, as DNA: TGTGCCATCAGTGAGGGAGGTTACGAGCAGTACTTC.

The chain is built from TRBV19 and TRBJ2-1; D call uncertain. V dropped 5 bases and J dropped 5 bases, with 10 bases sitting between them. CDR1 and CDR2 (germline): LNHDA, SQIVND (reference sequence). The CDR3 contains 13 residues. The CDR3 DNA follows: TGTGCCAGTAGTCTAGTACTTCACAATGAGCAGTTCTTC. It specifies CASSLVLHNEQFF.

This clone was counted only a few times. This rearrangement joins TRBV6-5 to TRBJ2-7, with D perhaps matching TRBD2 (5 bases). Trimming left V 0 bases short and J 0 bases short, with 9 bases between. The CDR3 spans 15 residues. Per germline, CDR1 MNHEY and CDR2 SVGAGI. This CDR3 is CASSYSRGSSYEQYF. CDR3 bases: TGTGCCAGCAGTTACTCAAGAGGGAGCTCCTACGAGCAGTACTTC.

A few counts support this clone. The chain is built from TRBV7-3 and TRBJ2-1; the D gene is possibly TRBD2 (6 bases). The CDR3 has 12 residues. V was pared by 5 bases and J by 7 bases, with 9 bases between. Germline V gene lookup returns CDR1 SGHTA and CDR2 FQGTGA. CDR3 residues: CASSQTSNEQFF. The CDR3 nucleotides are TGTGCCAGCAGCCAGACTAGTAATGAGCAGTTCTTC.

CDR3 residues: CASSVTGEGSPLHF. The CDR3, as DNA: TGTGCCAGCAGCGTGACAGGGGAGGGTTCACCCCTCCACTTT. V usage is TRBV2 and J usage is TRBJ1-6; 8 bases line up with TRBD1. Unmatched junction bases numbered 7, after V lost 6 bases and J lost 9 bases. Germline lookup yields CDR1 SNHLY and CDR2 FYNNEI. The length of the CDR3 is 14 residues.

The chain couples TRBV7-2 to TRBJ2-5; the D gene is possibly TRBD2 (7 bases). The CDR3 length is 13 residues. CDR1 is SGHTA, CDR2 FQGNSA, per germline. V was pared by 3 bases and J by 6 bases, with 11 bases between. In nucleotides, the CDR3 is TGTGCCAGCAGCTTGGGGGGGCGGCAGACCCAGTACTTC. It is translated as CASSLGGRQTQYF. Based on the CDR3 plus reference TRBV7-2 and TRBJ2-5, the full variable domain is GAGVSQSPSNKVTEKGKDVELRCDPISGHTALYWYRQSLGQGLEFLIYFQGNSAPDKSGLPSDRFSAERTGGSVSTLTIQRTQQEDSAVYLCASSLGGRQTQYFGPGTRLLVL.

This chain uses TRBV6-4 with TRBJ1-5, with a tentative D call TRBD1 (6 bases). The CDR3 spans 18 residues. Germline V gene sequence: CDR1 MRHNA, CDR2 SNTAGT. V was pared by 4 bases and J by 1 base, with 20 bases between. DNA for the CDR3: TGTGCCAGCAGTGCCCTCATTAACAGGGCCGTGAGCAATCAGCCCCAGCATTTT. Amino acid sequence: CASSALINRAVSNQPQHF.

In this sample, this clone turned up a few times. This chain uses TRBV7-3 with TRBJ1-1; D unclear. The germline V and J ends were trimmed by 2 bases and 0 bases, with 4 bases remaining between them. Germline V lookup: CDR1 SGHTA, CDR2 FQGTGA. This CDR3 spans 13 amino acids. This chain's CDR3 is CASSLEMNTEAFF. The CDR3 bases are TGTGCCAGCAGCTTAGAGATGAACACTGAAGCTTTCTTT. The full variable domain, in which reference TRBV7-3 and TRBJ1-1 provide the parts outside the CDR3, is GAGVSQTPSNKVTEKGKYVELRCDPISGHTALYWYRQSLGQGPEFLIYFQGTGAADDSGLPNDRFFAVRPEGSVSTLKIQRTERGDSAVYLCASSLEMNTEAFFGQGTRLTVV.

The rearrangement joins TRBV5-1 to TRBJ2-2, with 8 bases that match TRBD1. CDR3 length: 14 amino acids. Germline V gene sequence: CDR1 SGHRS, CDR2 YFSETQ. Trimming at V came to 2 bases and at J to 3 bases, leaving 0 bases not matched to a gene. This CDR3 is CASSLQGDTGELFF. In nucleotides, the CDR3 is TGCGCCAGCAGCTTACAGGGGGACACCGGGGAGCTGTTTTTT.

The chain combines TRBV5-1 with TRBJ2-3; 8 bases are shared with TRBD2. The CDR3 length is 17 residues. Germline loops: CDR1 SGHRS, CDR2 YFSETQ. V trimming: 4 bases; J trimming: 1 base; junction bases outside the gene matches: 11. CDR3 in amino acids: CASSPDSLGGGTDTQYF. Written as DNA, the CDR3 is TGCGCCAGCAGCCCCGATTCTCTCGGGGGGGGCACAGATACGCAGTATTTT.

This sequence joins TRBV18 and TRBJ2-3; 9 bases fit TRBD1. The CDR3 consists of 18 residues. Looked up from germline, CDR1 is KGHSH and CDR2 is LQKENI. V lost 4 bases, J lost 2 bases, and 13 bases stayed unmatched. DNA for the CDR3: TGTGCCAGCTCACTTTCGATTCGGACAGGGGCCTTCACAGATACGCAGTATTTT. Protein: CASSLSIRTGAFTDTQYF.